Sequencing of this T cell receptor (beta chain) was carried out in a study of T cell repertoires in cytomegalovirus infection. Turning to the study itself: Matching HLA type, along with CMV infection, was indicated by public TCR beta signatures. Study-level results: In two of eight donors, the top clonotype was HLA-C-restricted CMV-specific. The cumulative frequency of public TCR beta families distinguished individuals who carried CMV together with the relevant HLA.

The CDR3 sequence is 15 residues long. Germline CDR1 reads MNHEY; CDR2 reads SVGEGT. TCRdb independently ran MiXCR on the reads; one entry per CDR3 protein. The table has a few hundred thousand distinct CDR3 sequences, 9.1% seen once. This clonotype came up a few times. What it recognizes is unknown. A read error may produce the germline difference seen at one junction end. The clonotype comes from a human donor in good health (CMV status not recorded). Some clones in this sample may be carry-over from other donors' samples. The chain employs TRBV6-2 or TRBV6-3 and TRBJ2-5; 10 bases are shared with TRBD2. The sequencing sample was made of PBMCs. In DNA, the CDR3 is TGTGCCAGCCCGTGGCTAGCGGGAGACCGGACCACCCCGTACTTC. Protein: CASPWLAGDRTTPYF.